The entry below gives a single TCR beta chain sequence along with its context. Its antigen is not known. The sample comes from a study of siplizumab effects on memory and regulatory T cells. Study-wide results and limits: It was never confirmed that proliferating Tregs from siplizumab cultures were suppressive.

Measured with immunoSEQ multiplex PCR; TCRdb has only the in-frame clones, and not every one. The sample includes about 100,000 clones, 92% of them seen just once. The V end was cut by 6 bases, the J end by 7 bases, with 18 bases between. Germline CDR1 LNHDA, CDR2 SQIVND (reference sequence). CDR3 size: 15 residues. The sequenced material came from Tregs sorted from blood. The gene calls are TRBV19 and TRBJ2-2; no clear D gene. The receptor was derived from a human donor in good health. In DNA form, the CDR3 reads TGTGCCAGTAGGGCAACCCCTAGGATCGTCGGGGAGCTGTTTTTT. Translated: CASRATPRIVGELFF.